Listed here are 21 T cell receptor beta chains from one sample, sequenced in a study of cytomegalovirus exposure and HLA in healthy donors (dated by TCRdb to about 2017). The library was produced with the immunoSEQ multiplex PCR assay. For the multiplex PCR, a mixture combining 60 forward primers for TCR Vbeta segments and 13 reverse primers for TCR Jbeta segments was used. The table was pulled from immuneACCESS by TCRdb, which kept in-frame rearrangements only. Such tables lose some clones; where checked, under half of the loss comes from unresolved V genes, and the rest has no known cause. The sample contains approximately 120,000 clones, around 80% of them found a single time. The top ten hold around 3.7% of the sample. Sequencing was carried out using PBMCs. These receptors were taken from a young man in good health and CMV-seronegative.

V is TRBV7-2 and J is TRBJ1-5; D gene unclear. V was trimmed by 5 bases and J by 3 bases, leaving 14 bases between them. This CDR3 comprises 15 residues. The germline V gene has CDR1 SGHTA and CDR2 FQGNSA. CDR3 nucleotides: TGTGCCAGCAGCCCAACAACTATGGTCAATCAGCCCCAGCATTTT. As protein: CASSPTTMVNQPQHF. Filled out from reference TRBV7-2 and TRBJ1-5, the complete variable domain reads GAGVSQSPSNKVTEKGKDVELRCDPISGHTALYWYRQSLGQGLEFLIYFQGNSAPDKSGLPSDRFSAERTGGSVSTLTIQRTQQEDSAVYLCASSPTTMVNQPQHFGDGTRLSIL.

This clone was observed a handful of times. The genes are TRBV6-5 and TRBJ2-7, with no clear D. The germline V gene has CDR1 MNHEY and CDR2 SVGAGI. Trimming removed 5 bases from V and 6 bases from J, with 8 bases in between. This CDR3 is 11 amino acids long. Here the CDR3 reads CASSRGGEQYF. The CDR3 nucleotides read TGTGCCAGCAGTCGCGGTGGCGAGCAGTACTTC.

The chain joins TRBV27 to TRBJ2-4; the D is unclear. Looked up from germline, CDR1 is MNHEY and CDR2 is SMNVEV (reference sequence). V was cut by 4 bases and J by 11 bases, with 15 bases left in between. This CDR3 comprises 13 residues. The CDR3 region is CASSSFSPFLQYF. The CDR3 DNA is TGTGCCAGCAGTTCGTTCTCTCCTTTCCTTCAGTACTTC.

This clone was seen more than once but under ten times. The V and J genes are TRBV6-1 and TRBJ1-2; no clear D gene. V gave up 0 bases and J gave up 5 bases, with 13 bases separating them. The CDR3 is made up of 15 amino acids. Germline values: CDR1 MNHNS, CDR2 SASEGT. The CDR3: CASSEAPGGWYGYTF. The CDR3 coding sequence is TGTGCCAGCAGTGAAGCACCGGGAGGTTGGTATGGCTACACCTTC.

The DNA of the CDR3 is TGTGCCAGCAACCACCTCGCGGCGAGCTCTGGAAACACCATATATTTT. Its protein is CASNHLAASSGNTIYF. The chain uses TRBV7-2 and TRBJ1-3; D is unclear. The germline CDR1 and CDR2 sequences are SGHTA and FQGNSA. The CDR3 consists of 16 residues. Trimming left V 7 bases short and J 0 bases short, with 16 bases between.

The chain employs TRBV7-6 and TRBJ1-2, with 10 bases identical to TRBD1. The germline gives CDR1 SGHVS, CDR2 FNYEAQ. The trim removed 3 bases at V and 3 bases at J, leaving 4 bases unmatched. The CDR3 loop spans 15 amino acids. CDR3 sequence: CASSFGDRGDYGYTF. The CDR3 DNA reads TGTGCCAGCAGCTTTGGGGACAGGGGAGACTATGGCTACACCTTC.

The chain couples TRBV30 to TRBJ2-7; TRBD1 agrees at 10 bases. Unmatched junction bases numbered 5, after V lost 2 bases and J lost 4 bases. The CDR3 contains 14 residues. CDR1 GTSNPN and CDR2 SVGIG come from the germline V gene (reference sequence). Written as DNA, the CDR3 is TGTGCCTGGAGTCAGGGGACAGGGGTTTACGAGCAGTACTTC. Its protein product is CAWSQGTGVYEQYF.

This rearrangement joins TRBV6-1 to TRBJ2-1; TRBD2 agrees at 11 bases. The CDR3 extends over 19 amino acids. The V segment lost 4 bases and the J segment 0 bases; nucleotides outside the gene matches: 11. Looked up from germline, CDR1 is MNHNS and CDR2 is SASEGT. This chain's CDR3 is CASSGGLAGTRSSYNEQFF. The CDR3 DNA reads as TGTGCCAGCAGTGGCGGACTAGCGGGCACCAGAAGCTCCTACAATGAGCAGTTCTTC.

The CDR3, as DNA: TGTGCCAGCAGTTACGCCAGGGGAGGGAATGGCTACACCTTC. It encodes CASSYARGGNGYTF. The chain is built from TRBV6-5 and TRBJ1-2, with a tentative D call TRBD1 (6 bases). This CDR3 region has 14 residues. V gave up 2 bases and J gave up 6 bases, with 13 bases separating them. Germline CDR1 reads MNHEY; CDR2 reads SVGAGI.

The chain links TRBV28 to TRBJ2-5; the match to TRBD2 covers 13 bases. The CDR3 length is 16 residues. Germline CDR1 reads MDHEN; CDR2 reads SYDVKM. V shed 7 bases and J 0 bases; nucleotides not matched to a gene: 5. The CDR3 sequence: CASNQGTSGNQETQYF. The CDR3 DNA follows: TGTGCCAGCAACCAAGGGACTAGCGGGAACCAAGAGACCCAGTACTTC.

This rearrangement joins TRBV6-1 to TRBJ2-3, with TRBD2 as a possible D gene (5 bases). Germline V gene data show CDR1 as MNHNS and CDR2 as SASEGT. The CDR3 spans 16 residues. Trimming left V 2 bases short and J 1 base short, with 13 bases between. The CDR3 here is CASSEHGNGGTDTQYF. The CDR3 coding sequence is TGTGCCAGCAGTGAACATGGGAACGGGGGCACAGATACGCAGTATTTT.

The chain carries TRBV19 and TRBJ1-1; 8 positions match TRBD1. Germline CDR1 and CDR2: LNHDA and SQIVND (reference sequence). The CDR3 is 16 residues long. Trimming removed 10 bases from V and 0 bases from J; junction bases left unmatched: 13. The DNA of the CDR3 is TGTGCCACCAAGCGAGACAGGGGCCACCTGAACACTGAAGCTTTCTTT. Protein: CATKRDRGHLNTEAFF.

This chain connects TRBV27 to TRBJ2-2; D might be TRBD2 (6 bases). The CDR3 runs to 15 residues. Germline CDR1 is MNHEY and CDR2 is SMNVEV (reference sequence). Trimming shortened V by 9 bases and J by 5 bases, and 19 bases separated the two germline ends. The CDR3 bases are TGTGCCAGTCTCGGGACCGCGGGAACAACCGGGGAGCTGTTTTTT. This translates into CASLGTAGTTGELFF.

The V and J genes are TRBV27 and TRBJ1-5; 7 nucleotides agree with TRBD1. Trimming removed 2 bases from V and 5 bases from J; junction bases left unmatched: 3. The CDR3 consists of 14 residues. Germline-derived CDR1 and CDR2 are MNHEY and SMNVEV (reference sequence). The CDR3 nucleotides read TGTGCCAGCAGTTTAAACAGGGGTTATCAGCCCCAGCATTTT. It translates to CASSLNRGYQPQHF.

This clone has a handful of counts. The genes are TRBV7-2 and TRBJ1-1; no reliable D call. Germline V gene lookup returns CDR1 SGHTA and CDR2 FQGNSA. The V end was cut by 1 base, the J end by 5 bases, with 8 bases between. The length of the CDR3 is 13 residues. CDR3 coding DNA: TGTGCCAGCAGCTTAGTTACAGAGACTGAAGCTTTCTTT. Translation: CASSLVTETEAFF.

The chain employs TRBV6-4 and TRBJ2-3; no definite D call. Per germline, CDR1 MRHNA and CDR2 SNTAGT. There are 14 residues in the CDR3. Trimming took off 3 bases at V and 0 bases at J, with 7 bases between the two ends. CDR3 bases: TGTGCCAGCAGTGAATCCGGGAGCACAGATACGCAGTATTTT. Protein sequence: CASSESGSTDTQYF.

Only a few counts were recorded for this clone. V usage is TRBV4-2 and J usage is TRBJ2-7, with 7 bases lining up with TRBD1. This CDR3 is 16 amino acids long. The germline CDR1 and CDR2 sequences are LGHNA and YNFKEQ. Trimming removed 1 base from V and 1 base from J; junction bases left unmatched: 7. Here the CDR3 DNA reads TGTGCCAGCAGCCAAGCTCCGACAGGGTCATCCTACGAGCAGTACTTC. It specifies CASSQAPTGSSYEQYF.

The chain joins TRBV25-1 to TRBJ2-1; maybe TRBD2 (6 bases). Per germline, CDR1 MGHDK and CDR2 SYGVNS. Trimming left V 6 bases short and J 4 bases short, with 16 bases between. The CDR3 runs 15 residues. The CDR3 protein is CASSDTSRPYNEQFF. CDR3 bases: TGTGCCAGCAGCGATACTAGCAGACCATACAATGAGCAGTTCTTC.

On this clone: Different DNA sequences within this sample yield the same CDR3. V usage is TRBV5-1 and J usage is TRBJ1-1; D ambiguous. Germline values: CDR1 SGHRS, CDR2 YFSETQ. The V gene lost 5 bases and the J gene lost 6 bases, with 14 bases spanning the gap. CDR3 length: 13 residues. As DNA, the CDR3 is TGCGCCAGCAGTCTTGGCGGGATCGCTGAAGCTTTCTTT. This gives the protein CASSLGGIAEAFF.

This chain connects TRBV9 to TRBJ1-4; 7 nucleotides match TRBD1. Germline V gene sequence: CDR1 SGDLS, CDR2 YYNGEE. This CDR3 is 14 amino acids long. V shed 4 bases and J 14 bases; nucleotides not matched to a gene: 14. The CDR3 reads CASSPGQVDLQLFF. The CDR3 bases are TGTGCCAGCAGCCCTGGACAGGTAGACCTTCAGCTGTTTTTT. Full variable domain (rest looked up from reference TRBV9 and TRBJ1-4): DSGVTQTPKHLITATGQRVTLRCSPRSGDLSVYWYQQSLDQGLQFLIQYYNGEERAKGNILERFSAQQFPDLHSELNLSSLELGDSALYFCASSPGQVDLQLFFGSGTQLSVL.

The chain is built from TRBV6-1 and TRBJ1-1; D remains ambiguous. Germline V gene sequence: CDR1 MNHNS, CDR2 SASEGT. The CDR3 has 12 amino acids. V lost 4 bases, J lost 6 bases, and 9 bases lay in between. Here the CDR3 reads CASSGNSPEAFF. As DNA, the CDR3 is TGTGCCAGCAGTGGTAACAGCCCTGAAGCTTTCTTT.